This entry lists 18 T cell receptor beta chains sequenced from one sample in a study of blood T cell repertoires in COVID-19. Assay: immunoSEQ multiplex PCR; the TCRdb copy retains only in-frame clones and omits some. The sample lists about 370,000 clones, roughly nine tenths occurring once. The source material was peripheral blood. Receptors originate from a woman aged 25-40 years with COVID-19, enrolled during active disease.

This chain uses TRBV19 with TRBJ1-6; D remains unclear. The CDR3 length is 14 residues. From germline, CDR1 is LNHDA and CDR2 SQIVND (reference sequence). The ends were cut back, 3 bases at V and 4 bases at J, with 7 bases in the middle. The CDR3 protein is CASSMRQYNSPLHF. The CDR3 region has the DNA TGTGCCAGTAGTATGAGGCAGTATAATTCACCCCTCCACTTT. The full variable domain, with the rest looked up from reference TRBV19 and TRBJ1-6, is DGGITQSPKYLFRKEGQNVTLSCEQNLNHDAMYWYRQDPGQGLRLIYYSQIVNDFQKGDIAEGYSVSREKKESFPLTVTSAQKNPTAFYLCASSMRQYNSPLHFGNGTRLTVT.

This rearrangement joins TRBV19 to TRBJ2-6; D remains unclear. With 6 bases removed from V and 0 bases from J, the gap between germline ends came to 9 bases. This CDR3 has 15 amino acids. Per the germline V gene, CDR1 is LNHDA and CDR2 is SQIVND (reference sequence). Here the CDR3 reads CASSMLISGANVLTF. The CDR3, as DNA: TGTGCCAGTAGCATGCTAATCTCTGGGGCCAACGTCCTGACTTTC.

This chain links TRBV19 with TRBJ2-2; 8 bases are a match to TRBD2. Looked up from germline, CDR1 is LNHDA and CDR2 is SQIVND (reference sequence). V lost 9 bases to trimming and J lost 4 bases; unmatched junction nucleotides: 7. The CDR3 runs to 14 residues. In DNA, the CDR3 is TGTGCCAGCAAAGCGGGGGCCATCACCGGGGAGCTGTTTTTT. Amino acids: CASKAGAITGELFF.

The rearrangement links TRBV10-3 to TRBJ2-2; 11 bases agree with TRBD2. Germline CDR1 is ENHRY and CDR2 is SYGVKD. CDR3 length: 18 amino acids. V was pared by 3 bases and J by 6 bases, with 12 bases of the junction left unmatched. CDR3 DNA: TGTGCCATCAGTGACGGAACCATCACTAGCGGGAGTCCCGGGGAGCTGTTTTTT. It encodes CAISDGTITSGSPGELFF.

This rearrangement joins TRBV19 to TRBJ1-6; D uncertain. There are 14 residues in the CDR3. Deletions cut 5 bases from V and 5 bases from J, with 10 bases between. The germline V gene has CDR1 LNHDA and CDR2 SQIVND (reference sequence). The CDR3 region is CASSPLLNNSPLHF. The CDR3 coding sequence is TGTGCCAGTAGTCCCCTACTGAATAATTCACCCCTCCACTTT.

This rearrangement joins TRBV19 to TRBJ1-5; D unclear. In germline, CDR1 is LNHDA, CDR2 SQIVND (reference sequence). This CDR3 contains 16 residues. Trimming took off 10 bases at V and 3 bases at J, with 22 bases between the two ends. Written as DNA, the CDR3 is TGTGCCACGAGCAAAAGTAGGGCGGGGATCAATCAGCCCCAGCATTTT. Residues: CATSKSRAGINQPQHF.

DNA of the CDR3: TGCGCCAGCAGCCCCCAGAGCGGGTGGGAGCAGTACTTC. As protein: CASSPQSGWEQYF. The rearrangement uses TRBV5-1 and TRBJ2-7; a possible D gene is TRBD2 (6 bases). CDR1 and CDR2 from the germline V gene are SGHRS and YFSETQ. V lost 4 bases and J 7 bases, leaving 15 bases between the germline ends. There are 13 residues in the CDR3.

In DNA, the CDR3 is TGTGCCAGCAGCCAACCACTAGCGGGAAGGAGCAATGAGCAGTTCTTC. It yields the protein CASSQPLAGRSNEQFF. The genes are TRBV3-1 (or the pseudogene TRBV3-2) and TRBJ2-1, with 10 bases identical to TRBD2. The junction had 7 bases not matched to a gene; V was cut back by 2 bases and J by 6 bases. The germline V gene encodes CDR1 LGHDT and CDR2 YNNKEL (reference sequence). CDR3 length equals 16 residues.

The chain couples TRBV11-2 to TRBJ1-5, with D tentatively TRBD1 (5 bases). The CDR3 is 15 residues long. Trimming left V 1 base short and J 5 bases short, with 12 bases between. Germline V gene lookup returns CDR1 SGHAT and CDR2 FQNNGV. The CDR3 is CASSLGGGYDQPQHF. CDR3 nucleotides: TGTGCCAGCAGCTTAGGGGGGGGTTACGATCAGCCCCAGCATTTT.

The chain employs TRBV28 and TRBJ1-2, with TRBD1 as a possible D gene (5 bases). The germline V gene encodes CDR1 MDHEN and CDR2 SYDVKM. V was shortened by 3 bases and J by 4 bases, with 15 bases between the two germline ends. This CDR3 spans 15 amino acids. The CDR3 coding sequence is TGTGCCAGCAGTTTCCCCTCGGACACAGCCTATGGCTACACCTTC. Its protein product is CASSFPSDTAYGYTF.

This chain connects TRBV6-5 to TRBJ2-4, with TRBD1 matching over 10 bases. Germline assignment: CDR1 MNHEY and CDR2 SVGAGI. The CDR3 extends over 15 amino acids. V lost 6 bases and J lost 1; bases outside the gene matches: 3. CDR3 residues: CASRPGQGAKNIQYF. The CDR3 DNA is TGTGCCAGCAGACCGGGACAGGGGGCCAAAAACATTCAGTACTTC.

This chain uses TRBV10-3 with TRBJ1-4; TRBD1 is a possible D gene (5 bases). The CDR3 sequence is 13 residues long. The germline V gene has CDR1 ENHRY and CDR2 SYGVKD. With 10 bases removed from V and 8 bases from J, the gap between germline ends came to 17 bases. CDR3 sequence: CATNNAGDEKLFF. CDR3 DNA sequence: TGTGCCACCAACAACGCGGGGGACGAAAAACTGTTTTTT.

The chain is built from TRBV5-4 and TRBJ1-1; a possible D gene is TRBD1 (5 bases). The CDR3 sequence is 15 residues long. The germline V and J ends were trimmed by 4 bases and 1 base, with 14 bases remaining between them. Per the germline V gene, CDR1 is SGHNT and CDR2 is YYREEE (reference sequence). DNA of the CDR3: TGTGCCAGCAGCAAAAAGACAGCTAGGAACACTGAAGCTTTCTTT. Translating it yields CASSKKTARNTEAFF.

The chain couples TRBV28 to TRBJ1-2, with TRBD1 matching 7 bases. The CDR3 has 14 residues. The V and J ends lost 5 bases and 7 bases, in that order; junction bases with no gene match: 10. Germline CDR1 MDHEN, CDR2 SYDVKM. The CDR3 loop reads CASSQNRDSSGYTF. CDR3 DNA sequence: TGTGCCAGCAGTCAAAACCGGGACAGTAGTGGCTACACCTTC.

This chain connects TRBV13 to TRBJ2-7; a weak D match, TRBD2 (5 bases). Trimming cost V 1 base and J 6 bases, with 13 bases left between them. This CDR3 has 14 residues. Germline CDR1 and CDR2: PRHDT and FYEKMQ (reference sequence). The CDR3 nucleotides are TGTGCCAGCAGCTTAGTGGCTAGCTTTGGCGAGCAGTACGTC. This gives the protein CASSLVASFGEQYV.

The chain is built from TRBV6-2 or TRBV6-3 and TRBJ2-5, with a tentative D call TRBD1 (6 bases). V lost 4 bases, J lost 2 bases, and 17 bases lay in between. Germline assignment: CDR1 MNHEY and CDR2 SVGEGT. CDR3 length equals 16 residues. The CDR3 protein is CASSWRKSDRQETQYF. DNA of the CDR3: TGTGCCAGCAGTTGGCGAAAATCGGACAGACAAGAGACCCAGTACTTC.

CDR3 sequence: CASSIEFRDRGSFEETQYF. Here the CDR3 DNA reads TGTGCCAGTAGTATAGAGTTCCGGGACAGGGGTTCTTTCGAAGAGACCCAGTACTTC. This chain links TRBV19 with TRBJ2-5; 10 bases map to TRBD1. V gave up 0 bases and J gave up 3 bases; unmatched junction bases: 13. CDR3 length: 19 amino acids. CDR1 is LNHDA, CDR2 SQIVND, per germline (reference sequence).

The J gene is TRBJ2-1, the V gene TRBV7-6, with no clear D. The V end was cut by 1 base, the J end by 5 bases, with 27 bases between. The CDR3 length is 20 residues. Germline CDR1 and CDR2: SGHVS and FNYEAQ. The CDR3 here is CASSLVVVGHGRLSNNEQFF. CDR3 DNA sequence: TGTGCCAGCAGCTTAGTTGTGGTTGGGCATGGCAGGCTGTCCAACAATGAGCAGTTCTTC.